This T cell receptor (beta chain) was recovered during a study of OX40 agonist ivuxolimab in advanced cancers. Patients were ineligible given autoimmune disease history or systemic immunosuppression. Data came from immunoSEQ multiplex PCR; TCRdb stores just in-frame clones and leaves some out. The sample has around 19,000 clones, approximately 70% seen once; the top ten hold about a fifth. This sample comprised CD4+ or CD8+ T cells sorted from blood, obtained in a trial of the OX40 agonist ivuxolimab. The sequence was collected from an adult with an advanced solid tumor such as melanoma, head and neck, liver or kidney cancer.

The CDR3 spells CASSRGLAGASEQYF. Written as DNA, the CDR3 is TGCGCCAGCAGCCGAGGACTAGCGGGGGCGAGTGAGCAGTATTTT. The chain is built from TRBV4-1 and TRBJ2-3, with 13 bases that match TRBD2. This CDR3 is 15 amino acids long. The germline CDR1 and CDR2 sequences are MGHRA and YSYEKL. Losses at the gene ends were 4 bases for V and 11 bases for J; bases not matched to a gene: 9.